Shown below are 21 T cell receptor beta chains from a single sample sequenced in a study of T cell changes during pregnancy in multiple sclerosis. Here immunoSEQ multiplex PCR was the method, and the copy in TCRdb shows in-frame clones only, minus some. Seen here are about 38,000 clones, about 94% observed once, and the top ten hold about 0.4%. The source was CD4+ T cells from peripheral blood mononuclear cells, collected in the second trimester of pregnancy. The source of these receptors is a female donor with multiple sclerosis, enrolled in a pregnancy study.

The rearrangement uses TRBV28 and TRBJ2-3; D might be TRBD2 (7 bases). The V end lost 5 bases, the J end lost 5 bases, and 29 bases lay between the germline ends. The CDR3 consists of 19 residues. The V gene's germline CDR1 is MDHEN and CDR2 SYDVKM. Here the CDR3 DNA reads TGTGCCAGCAGTGCAACGCCAGGGACACCTCGGACTAGAGTAGATACGCAGTATTTT. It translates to CASSATPGTPRTRVDTQYF.

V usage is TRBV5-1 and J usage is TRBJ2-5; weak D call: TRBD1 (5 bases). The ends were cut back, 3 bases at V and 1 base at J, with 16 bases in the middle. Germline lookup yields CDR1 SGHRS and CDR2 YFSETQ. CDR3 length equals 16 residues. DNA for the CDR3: TGCGCCAGCAGCTCCGGTGGTGTACAGGCCCAAGAGACCCAGTACTTC. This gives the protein CASSSGGVQAQETQYF.

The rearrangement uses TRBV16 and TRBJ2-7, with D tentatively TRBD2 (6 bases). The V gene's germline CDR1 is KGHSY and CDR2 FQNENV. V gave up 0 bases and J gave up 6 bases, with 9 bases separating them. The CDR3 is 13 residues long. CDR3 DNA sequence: TGTGCCAGCAGCCAATCGGAGGGACGCGAGCAGTACTTC. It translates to CASSQSEGREQYF.

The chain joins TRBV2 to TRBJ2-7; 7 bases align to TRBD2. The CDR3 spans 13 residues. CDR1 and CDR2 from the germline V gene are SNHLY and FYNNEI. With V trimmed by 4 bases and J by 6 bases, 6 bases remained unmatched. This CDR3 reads CASSGGGLGEQYF. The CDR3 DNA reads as TGTGCCAGCAGTGGCGGGGGTCTGGGCGAGCAGTACTTC.

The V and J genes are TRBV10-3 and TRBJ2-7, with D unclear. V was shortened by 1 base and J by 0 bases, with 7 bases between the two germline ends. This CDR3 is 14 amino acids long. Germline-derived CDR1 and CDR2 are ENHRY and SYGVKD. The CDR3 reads CAISEYESSYEQYF. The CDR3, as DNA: TGTGCCATCAGTGAGTACGAGAGCTCCTACGAGCAGTACTTC.

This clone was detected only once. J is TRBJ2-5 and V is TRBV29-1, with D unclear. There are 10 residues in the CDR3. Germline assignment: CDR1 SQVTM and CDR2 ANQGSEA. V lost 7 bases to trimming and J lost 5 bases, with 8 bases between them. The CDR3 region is CSARRETQYF. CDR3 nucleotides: TGCAGCGCCCGGCGGGAGACCCAGTACTTC.

CDR3 in DNA: TGTGCCAGCAGCTTTTTGGATACGAGGAGCTCCTACAATGAGCAGTTCTTC. Its translation is CASSFLDTRSSYNEQFF. This chain uses TRBV7-8 with TRBJ2-1; D unresolved. Germline CDR1 and CDR2: SGHVS and FQNEAQ. The CDR3 covers 17 residues. The V and J ends lost 3 bases and 0 bases respectively, with 15 bases between them.

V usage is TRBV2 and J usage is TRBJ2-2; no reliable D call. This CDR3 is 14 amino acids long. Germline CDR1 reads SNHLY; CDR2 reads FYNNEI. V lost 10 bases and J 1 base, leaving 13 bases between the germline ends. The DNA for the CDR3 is TGTGCCACTACAGAGATGAGGAACACCGGGGAGCTGTTTTTT. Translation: CATTEMRNTGELFF.

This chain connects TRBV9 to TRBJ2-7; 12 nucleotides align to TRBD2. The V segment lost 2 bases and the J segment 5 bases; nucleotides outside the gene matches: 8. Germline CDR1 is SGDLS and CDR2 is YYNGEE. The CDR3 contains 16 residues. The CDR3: CASSVTSGGWPHEQYF. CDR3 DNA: TGTGCCAGCAGCGTCACTAGCGGGGGGTGGCCCCACGAGCAGTACTTC.

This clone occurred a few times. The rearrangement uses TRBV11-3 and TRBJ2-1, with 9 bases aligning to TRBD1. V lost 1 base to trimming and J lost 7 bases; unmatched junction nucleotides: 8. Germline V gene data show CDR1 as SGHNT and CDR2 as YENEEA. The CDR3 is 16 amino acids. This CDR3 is CASSLGGTGFTNEQFF. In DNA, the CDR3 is TGTGCCAGCAGCTTAGGAGGGACAGGGTTTACGAATGAGCAGTTCTTC.

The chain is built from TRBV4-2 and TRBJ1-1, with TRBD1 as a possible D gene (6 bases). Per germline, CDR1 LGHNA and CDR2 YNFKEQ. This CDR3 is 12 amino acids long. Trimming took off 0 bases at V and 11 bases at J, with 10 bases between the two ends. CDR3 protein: CASSQDDRTAFF. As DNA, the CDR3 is TGTGCCAGCAGCCAAGATGACAGGACCGCTTTCTTT.

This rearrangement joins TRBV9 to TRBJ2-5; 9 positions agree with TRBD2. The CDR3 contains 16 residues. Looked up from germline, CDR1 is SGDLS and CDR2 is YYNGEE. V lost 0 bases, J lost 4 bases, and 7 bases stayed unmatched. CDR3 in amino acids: CASSVGGGGGTETQYF. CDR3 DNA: TGTGCCAGCAGCGTAGGAGGCGGGGGGGGAACAGAGACCCAGTACTTC.

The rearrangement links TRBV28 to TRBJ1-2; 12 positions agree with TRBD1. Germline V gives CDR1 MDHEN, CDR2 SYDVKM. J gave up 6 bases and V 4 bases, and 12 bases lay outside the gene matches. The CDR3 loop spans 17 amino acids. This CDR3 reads CASSSPPGTGGEHGYTF. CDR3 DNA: TGTGCCAGCAGTTCCCCGCCCGGGACAGGGGGCGAGCATGGCTACACCTTC.

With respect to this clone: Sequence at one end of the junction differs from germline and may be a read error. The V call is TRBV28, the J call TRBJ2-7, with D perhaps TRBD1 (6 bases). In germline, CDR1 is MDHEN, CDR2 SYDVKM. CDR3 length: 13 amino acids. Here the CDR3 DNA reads TGTGCCAGCAGTATCCGGGACATTAATCGCAAGCACTTC. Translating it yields CASSIRDINRKHF.

The CDR3 spells CASSVFPGGYNEQFF. The CDR3 DNA is TGTGCCAGCAGCGTTTTTCCGGGGGGGTACAATGAGCAGTTCTTC. V usage is TRBV9 and J usage is TRBJ2-1; 8 nucleotides agree with TRBD2. V was clipped by 2 bases and J by 4 bases; unmatched bases: 5. The CDR3 extends over 15 amino acids. The germline V gene has CDR1 SGDLS and CDR2 YYNGEE.

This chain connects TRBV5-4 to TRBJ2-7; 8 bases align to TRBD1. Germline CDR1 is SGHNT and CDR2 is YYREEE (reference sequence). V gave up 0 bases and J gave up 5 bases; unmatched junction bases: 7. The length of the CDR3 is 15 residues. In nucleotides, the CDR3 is TGTGCCAGCAGCTTGGCCATTGGACAGGGCCACGAGCAGTACTTC. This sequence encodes CASSLAIGQGHEQYF.

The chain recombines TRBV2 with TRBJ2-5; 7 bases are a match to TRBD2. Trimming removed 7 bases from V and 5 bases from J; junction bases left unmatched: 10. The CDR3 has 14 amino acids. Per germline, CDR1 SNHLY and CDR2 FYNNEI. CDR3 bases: TGTGCCAGCACCCAAGGCGGGAGCCGGGAGACCCAGTACTTC. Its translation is CASTQGGSRETQYF.

The CDR3 loop reads CASSLGDRASLGYTF. Here the CDR3 DNA reads TGTGCCAGCAGCTTAGGGGACAGGGCTTCGCTGGGCTACACCTTC. This chain joins TRBV7-2 and TRBJ1-2, with 9 bases lining up with TRBD1. Trimming removed 1 base from V and 8 bases from J; junction bases left unmatched: 8. In germline, CDR1 is SGHTA, CDR2 FQGNSA. The CDR3 loop spans 15 amino acids.

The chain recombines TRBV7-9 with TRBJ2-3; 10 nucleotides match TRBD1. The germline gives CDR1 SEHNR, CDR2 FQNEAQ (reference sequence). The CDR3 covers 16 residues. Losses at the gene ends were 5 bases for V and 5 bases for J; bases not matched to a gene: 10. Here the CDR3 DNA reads TGTGCCAGCAGCCCGTTGGGGACAGGGGTGATAGATACGCAGTATTTT. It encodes CASSPLGTGVIDTQYF. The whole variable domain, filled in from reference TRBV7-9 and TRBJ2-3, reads DTGVSQNPRHKITKRGQNVTFRCDPISEHNRLYWYRQTLGQGPEFLTYFQNEAQLEKSRLLSDRFSAERPKGSFSTLEIQRTEQGDSAMYLCASSPLGTGVIDTQYFGPGTRLTVL.

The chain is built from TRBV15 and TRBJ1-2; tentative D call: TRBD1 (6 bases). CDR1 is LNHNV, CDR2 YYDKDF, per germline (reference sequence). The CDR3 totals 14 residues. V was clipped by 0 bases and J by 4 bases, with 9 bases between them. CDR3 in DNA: TGTGCCACCAGCAGAGACAGGGGAAGCTATGGCTACACCTTC. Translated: CATSRDRGSYGYTF.

CDR3 loop: CASSPRDRRREKLFF. The CDR3 nucleotides are TGTGCCAGTAGTCCCCGGGACAGGCGGAGGGAAAAACTGTTTTTT. V and J are TRBV19 and TRBJ1-4; 8 bases agree with TRBD1. Germline assignment: CDR1 LNHDA and CDR2 SQIVND (reference sequence). V lost 5 bases and J lost 8; bases outside the gene matches: 10. The CDR3 length is 15 residues.